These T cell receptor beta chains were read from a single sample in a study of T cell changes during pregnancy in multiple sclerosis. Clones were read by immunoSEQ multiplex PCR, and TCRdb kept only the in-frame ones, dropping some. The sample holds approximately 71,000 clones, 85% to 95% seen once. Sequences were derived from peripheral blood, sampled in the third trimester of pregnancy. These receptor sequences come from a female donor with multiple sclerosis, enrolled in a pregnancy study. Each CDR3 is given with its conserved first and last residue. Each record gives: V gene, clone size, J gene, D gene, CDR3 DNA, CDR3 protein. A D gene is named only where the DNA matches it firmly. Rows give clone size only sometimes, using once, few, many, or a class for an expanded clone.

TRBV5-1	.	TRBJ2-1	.	TGCGCCAGCAGCCGACAAGCAACTGACAATGAGCAGTTCTTC	CASSRQATDNEQFF
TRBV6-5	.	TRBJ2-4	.	TGTGCCAGCAGTTACCAGGGGAAGGACAAAAACATTCAGTACTTC	CASSYQGKDKNIQYF
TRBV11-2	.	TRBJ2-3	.	TGTGCCAGCAGCTTAGAACTAGCAGATACGCAGTATTTT	CASSLELADTQYF
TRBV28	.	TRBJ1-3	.	TGTGCCAGCAGTTTACCGACACTTGGGGGAAACACCATATATTTT	CASSLPTLGGNTIYF
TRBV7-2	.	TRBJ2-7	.	TGTGCCAGCAGCTTAGTCGGGGGAGCTGACCACGAGCAGTACTTC	CASSLVGGADHEQYF
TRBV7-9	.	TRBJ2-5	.	TGTGCCAGCAGCTCAGAAGAGACCCAGTACTTC	CASSSEETQYF
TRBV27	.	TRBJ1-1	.	TGTGCCAGCAGTTTCGATGGGGGCTATGGGACTGAAGCTTTCTTT	CASSFDGGYGTEAFF
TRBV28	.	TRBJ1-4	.	TGTGCCAGCAGTTTAGAGGGAGCTAATGAAAAACTGTTTTTT	CASSLEGANEKLFF
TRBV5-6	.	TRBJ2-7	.	TGTGCCAGCAGCTTGGGCCTAGCCTCCTACGAGCAGTACTTC	CASSLGLASYEQYF
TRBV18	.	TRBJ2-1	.	TGTGCCAGCTCACCACTCACAGGGAGCTCCTACAATGAGCAGTTCTTC	CASSPLTGSSYNEQFF
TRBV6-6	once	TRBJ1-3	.	TGTGCCAGCAGTTTCGGTGGGGGGGGAAACACCATATATTTT	CASSFGGGGNTIYF
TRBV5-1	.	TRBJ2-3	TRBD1	TGCGCCAGCAGCTTGTTAGGGGGCGGCACAGATACGCAGTATTTT	CASSLLGGGTDTQYF
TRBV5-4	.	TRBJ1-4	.	TGTGCCAGCAGCCTGGTTGGAGGGGAAGCTGAAAAACTGTTTTTT	CASSLVGGEAEKLFF
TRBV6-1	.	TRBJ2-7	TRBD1	TGTGCCAGCAAGCCGGGACAGGGGGATGCCTACGAGCAGTACTTC	CASKPGQGDAYEQYF
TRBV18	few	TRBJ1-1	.	TGTGCCAGCTCTGGTGCGATGAACACTGAAGCTTTCTTT	CASSGAMNTEAFF
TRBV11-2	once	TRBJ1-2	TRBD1	TGTGCCAGCAGCCCCGGGACAGGGAACGGCTACACCTTC	CASSPGTGNGYTF
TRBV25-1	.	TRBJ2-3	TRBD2	TGTGCCAGCAGCCAACCCTCTAGCGGGAGAAGAGATACGCAGTATTTT	CASSQPSSGRRDTQYF
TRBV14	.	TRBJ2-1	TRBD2	TGTGCCAGCAGCCAAAGGGCGGGCCCAAGACTAGCATGGGATGAGCAGTTCTTC	CASSQRAGPRLAWDEQFF
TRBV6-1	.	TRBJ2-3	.	TGTGCCAGCAGTGACAGGGGCCGAGTGTCAAGCACAGATACGCAGTATTTT	CASSDRGRVSSTDTQYF
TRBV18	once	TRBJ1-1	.	TGTGCCAGCTCACCGGCAGGGGTCGGGAACACTGAAGCTTTCTTT	CASSPAGVGNTEAFF
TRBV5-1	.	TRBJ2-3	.	TGCGCCAGCAGCCCCGGCCGGGGGATCACAGATACGCAGTATTTT	CASSPGRGITDTQYF
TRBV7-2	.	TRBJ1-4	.	TGTGCCAGCAGCTTAGGGGGTGGGGGGACTAATGAAAAACTGTTTTTT	CASSLGGGGTNEKLFF
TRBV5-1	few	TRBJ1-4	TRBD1	TGCGCCAGCAGCGCCCAGGGGGCGGATGGTGAAAAACTGTTTTTT	CASSAQGADGEKLFF
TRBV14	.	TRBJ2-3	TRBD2	TGTGCCAGCAGTAACGGACTAGCGGGAGCTCTGGATACGCAGTATTTT	CASSNGLAGALDTQYF
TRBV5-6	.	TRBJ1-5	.	TGTGCCAGCAGCATCCAACAGGGAACGGGTCAGCCCCAGCATTTT	CASSIQQGTGQPQHF
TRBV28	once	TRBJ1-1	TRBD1	TGTGCCAGCAGTTTATTTTGGGACAGGGGCTTAAATGCTTTCTTT	CASSLFWDRGLNAFF
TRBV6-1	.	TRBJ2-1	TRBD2	TGTGCCAGCAGATCGGGAGGGGACAATGAGCAGTTCTTC	CASRSGGDNEQFF
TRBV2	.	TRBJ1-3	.	TGTGCCAGCATGTGGGGCAGCAAAAACTCTGGAAACACCATATATTTT	CASMWGSKNSGNTIYF
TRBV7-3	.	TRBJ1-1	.	TGTGCCAGCAGCGCGACAGTATTCCACACTGAAGCTTTCTTT	CASSATVFHTEAFF
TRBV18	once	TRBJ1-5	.	TGTGCCAGCTCCCGTACCGACGGGGAACAGCCCCAGCATTTT	CASSRTDGEQPQHF
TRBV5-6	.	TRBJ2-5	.	TGTGCCAGCAGCTTGCCACAAGAGACCCAGTACTTC	CASSLPQETQYF
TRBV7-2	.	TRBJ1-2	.	TGTGCCAGCAGCTTAGGTGGGGGCGCGGACTATGGCTACACCTTC	CASSLGGGADYGYTF
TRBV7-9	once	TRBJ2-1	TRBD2	TGTGCCAGCAGCTTCCTAGCGGGATTTGCAAATGAGCAGTTCTTC	CASSFLAGFANEQFF
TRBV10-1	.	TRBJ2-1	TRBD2	TGCGCCAGCAGTGAGGGACTAGCGGACTACAATGAGCAGTTCTTC	CASSEGLADYNEQFF
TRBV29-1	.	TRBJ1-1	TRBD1	TGCAGCGTTGAAGATTGGGCAGGGGGAGACACTGAAGCTTTCTTT	CSVEDWAGGDTEAFF
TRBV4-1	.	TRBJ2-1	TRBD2	TGCGCCAGCAGCCAAGCTCCGCTGACGGGAGGCCGCAATGAGCAGTTCTTC	CASSQAPLTGGRNEQFF
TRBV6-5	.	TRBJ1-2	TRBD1	TGTGCCAGCAGTTACCCCGGGACAGGGGAAGGCTACACCTTC	CASSYPGTGEGYTF
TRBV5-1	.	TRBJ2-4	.	TGCGCCAGCAGCTTGGGAGGAGCCAAAAACATTCAGTACTTC	CASSLGGAKNIQYF
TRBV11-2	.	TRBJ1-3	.	TGTGCCAGCAGCTTGAGTGGAAACACCATATATTTT	CASSLSGNTIYF
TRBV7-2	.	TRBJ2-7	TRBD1	TGTGCCAGCAGCCCGCGACAGGGGGCGATGAACGAGCAGTACTTC	CASSPRQGAMNEQYF
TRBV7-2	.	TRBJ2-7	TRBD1	TGTGCCAGCAGCTCGGACAGGGGGCTTCTCGAGCAGTACTTC	CASSSDRGLLEQYF